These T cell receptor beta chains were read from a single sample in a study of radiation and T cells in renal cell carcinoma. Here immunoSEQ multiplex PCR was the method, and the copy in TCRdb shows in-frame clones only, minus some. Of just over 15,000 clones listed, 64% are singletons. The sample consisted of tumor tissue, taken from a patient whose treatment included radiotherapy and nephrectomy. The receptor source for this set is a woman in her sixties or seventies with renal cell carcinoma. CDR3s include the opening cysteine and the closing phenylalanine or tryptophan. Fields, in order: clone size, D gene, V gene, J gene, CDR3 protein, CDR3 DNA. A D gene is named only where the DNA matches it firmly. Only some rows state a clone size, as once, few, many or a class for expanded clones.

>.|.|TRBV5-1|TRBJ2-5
CASSPTRTQETQYF
TGCGCCAGCAGCCCGACACGAACCCAAGAGACCCAGTACTTC
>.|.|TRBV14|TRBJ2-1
CASSQEVGGYNEQFF
TGTGCCAGCAGCCAAGAGGTGGGGGGTTACAATGAGCAGTTCTTC
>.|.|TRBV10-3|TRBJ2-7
CATRANEQYF
TGTGCCACCAGGGCTAACGAGCAGTACTTC
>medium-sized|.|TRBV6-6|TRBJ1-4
CASRPSRDGEKLFF
TGTGCCAGCAGACCGTCCCGGGACGGGGAAAAACTGTTTTTT
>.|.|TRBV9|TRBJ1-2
CASISTPLTLEEGYTF
TGTGCCAGCATTTCGACACCTTTAACCCTAGAGGAGGGCTACACCTTC
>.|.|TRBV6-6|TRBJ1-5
CASKYSNQPQHF
TGTGCCAGCAAGTATAGCAATCAGCCCCAGCATTTT
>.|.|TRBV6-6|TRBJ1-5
CASSKGQFSNQPQHF
TGTGCCAGCAGTAAAGGACAGTTTAGCAATCAGCCCCAGCATTTT
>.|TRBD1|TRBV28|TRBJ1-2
CASSEESYRGPGYTF
TGTGCCAGCAGTGAGGAAAGTTACAGGGGACCTGGCTACACCTTC
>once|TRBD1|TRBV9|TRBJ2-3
CASSATGTGGFEDTQYF
TGTGCCAGCAGCGCAACCGGGACAGGGGGCTTTGAGGATACGCAGTATTTT
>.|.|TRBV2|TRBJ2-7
CASSEYGGPNEQYF
TGTGCCAGCAGTGAATACGGGGGGCCAAACGAGCAGTACTTC
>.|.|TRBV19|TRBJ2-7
CASSPYQGYYEQYF
TGTGCCAGTAGTCCATATCAGGGGTACTACGAGCAGTACTTC
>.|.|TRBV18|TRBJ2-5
CASSPPNARGAQETQYF
TGTGCCAGCTCACCACCAAATGCCAGGGGGGCTCAAGAGACCCAGTACTTC
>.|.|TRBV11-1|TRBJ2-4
CASSVSPGGVAKNIQYF
TGTGCCAGCAGCGTCTCGCCGGGCGGGGTGGCCAAAAACATTCAGTACTTC
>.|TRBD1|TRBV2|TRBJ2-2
CASSEDRGLTGELFF
TGTGCCAGCAGTGAAGACAGGGGGCTCACCGGGGAGCTGTTTTTT
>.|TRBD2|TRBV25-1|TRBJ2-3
CASSGTSFLGTDTQYF
TGTGCCAGCAGTGGGACTAGTTTTCTTGGCACAGATACGCAGTATTTT
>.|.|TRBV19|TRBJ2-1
CASSIPLREQFF
TGTGCCAGTAGTATCCCGCTTAGAGAGCAGTTCTTC
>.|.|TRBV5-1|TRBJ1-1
CASSYDGSGGTEAFF
TGCGCCAGCAGCTACGACGGTTCTGGCGGCACTGAAGCTTTCTTT
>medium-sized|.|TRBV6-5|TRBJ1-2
CASSRDSDYGYTF
TGTGCCAGCAGTCGCGACAGCGATTATGGCTACACCTTC
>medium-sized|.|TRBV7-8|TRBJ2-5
CASSSTGRQETQYF
TGTGCCAGCAGCTCCACAGGACGCCAAGAGACCCAGTACTTC
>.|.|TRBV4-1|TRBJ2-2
CASSQPSRSGELFF
TGCGCCAGCAGCCAGCCTTCCCGGTCCGGGGAGCTGTTTTTT
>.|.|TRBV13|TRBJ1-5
CASSFSLTGSNQPQHF
TGTGCCAGCAGTTTCTCTCTCACGGGTAGCAATCAGCCCCAGCATTTT
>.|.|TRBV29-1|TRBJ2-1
CSVVGASEQFF
TGCAGCGTTGTAGGCGCCAGTGAGCAGTTCTTC
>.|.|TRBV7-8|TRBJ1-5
CASSSQPDQPQHF
TGTGCCAGCAGCTCTCAACCTGATCAGCCCCAGCATTTT
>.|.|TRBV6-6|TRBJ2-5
CASRPDRQETQYF
TGTGCCAGCAGACCGGACCGGCAAGAGACCCAGTACTTC
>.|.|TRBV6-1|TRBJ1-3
CASSSTEGAGNTIYF
TGTGCCAGCAGTTCGACAGAGGGGGCTGGAAACACCATATATTTT
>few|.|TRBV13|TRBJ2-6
CASSIGTSSSGANVLTF
TGTGCCAGCAGCATTGGGACATCGAGCTCTGGGGCCAACGTCCTGACTTTC
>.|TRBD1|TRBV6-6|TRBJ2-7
CASRRVDDRGYEQYF
TGTGCCAGCAGACGGGTGGATGACAGGGGATACGAGCAGTACTTC
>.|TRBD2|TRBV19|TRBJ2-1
CASSIEGGNEQFF
TGTGCCAGTAGTATAGAGGGGGGGAATGAGCAGTTCTTC
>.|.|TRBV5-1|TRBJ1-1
CASSPQLQNTEAFF
TGCGCCAGCAGCCCACAGCTACAGAACACTGAAGCTTTCTTT
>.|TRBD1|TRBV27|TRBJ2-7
CASSLSPGGHEQYF
TGTGCCAGCAGTTTATCTCCAGGGGGCCACGAGCAGTACTTC
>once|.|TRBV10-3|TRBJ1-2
CAISEQKTRGGYTF
TGTGCCATCAGTGAACAAAAGACCCGCGGGGGCTACACCTTC
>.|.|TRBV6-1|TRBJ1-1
CASSEGGSTEAFF
TGTGCCAGCAGTGAAGGAGGATCCACTGAAGCTTTCTTT
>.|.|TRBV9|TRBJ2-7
CASSDLGGTASYEQYF
TGTGCCAGCAGTGATTTAGGGGGGACGGCCTCCTACGAGCAGTACTTC
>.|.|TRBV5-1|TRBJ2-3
CASSYQDSASTDTQYF
TGCGCCAGCAGCTACCAAGACAGCGCGAGCACAGATACGCAGTATTTT
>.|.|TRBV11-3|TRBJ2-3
CASSLAGIGQDTQYF
TGTGCCAGCAGCCTCGCGGGGATCGGGCAAGATACGCAGTATTTT
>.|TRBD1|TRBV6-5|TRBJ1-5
CASRRDRLGNQPQHF
TGTGCCAGCAGACGGGACAGATTGGGCAATCAGCCCCAGCATTTT
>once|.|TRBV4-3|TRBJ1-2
CASSQDGAGNYGYTF
TGCGCCAGCAGCCAAGATGGGGCGGGAAACTATGGCTACACCTTC
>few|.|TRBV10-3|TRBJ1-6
CATGGQTLDSPLHF
TGTGCCACCGGAGGACAGACTTTGGATTCACCCCTCCACTTT
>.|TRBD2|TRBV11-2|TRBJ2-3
CASSLVIAGGLDTQYF
TGTGCCAGCAGCTTAGTAATAGCGGGAGGTCTCGATACGCAGTATTTT
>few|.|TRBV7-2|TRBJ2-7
CASSLAGNYEQYF
TGTGCCAGCAGCTTGGCAGGGAACTACGAGCAGTACTTC
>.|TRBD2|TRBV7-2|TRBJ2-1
CASSLGTSSYNEQFF
TGTGCCAGCAGCTTAGGGACTAGCAGCTACAATGAGCAGTTCTTC
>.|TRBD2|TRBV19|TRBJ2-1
CASSIDRFSGASYNEQFF
TGTGCCAGTAGTATAGATCGTTTTAGCGGGGCTTCCTACAATGAGCAGTTCTTC
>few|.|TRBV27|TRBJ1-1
CASSFTGNTEAFF
TGTGCCAGCAGTTTCACCGGAAACACTGAAGCTTTCTTT
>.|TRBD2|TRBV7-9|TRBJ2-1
CASSRSGSDEQFF
TGTGCCAGCAGCCGAAGCGGGAGTGATGAGCAGTTCTTC
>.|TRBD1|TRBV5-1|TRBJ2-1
CASSSGGGQGANEQFF
TGCGCCAGCAGCTCGGGCGGGGGACAGGGGGCCAATGAGCAGTTCTTC
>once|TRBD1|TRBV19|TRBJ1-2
CASYYPRTGGGYGYTF
TGTGCCAGTTACTACCCCCGGACAGGGGGCGGCTATGGCTACACCTTC
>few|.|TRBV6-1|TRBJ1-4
CASSEVIGSNEKLFF
TGTGCCAGCAGTGAAGTGATCGGATCTAATGAAAAACTGTTTTTT
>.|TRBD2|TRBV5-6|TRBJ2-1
CASSFVASGGNEQFF
TGTGCCAGCAGCTTTGTGGCTAGCGGGGGGAATGAGCAGTTCTTC
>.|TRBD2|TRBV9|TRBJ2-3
CASSPATGGDTQYF
TGTGCCAGCAGCCCCGCTACGGGGGGGGATACGCAGTATTTT
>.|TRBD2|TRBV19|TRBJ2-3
CASLSGRASTDTQYF
TGTGCCAGCCTTAGCGGGAGGGCCTCAACAGATACGCAGTATTTT
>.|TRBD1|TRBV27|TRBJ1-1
CASSVPPGTGGNTEAFF
TGTGCCAGCAGTGTACCTCCCGGGACAGGGGGGAACACTGAAGCTTTCTTT
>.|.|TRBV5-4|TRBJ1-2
CASSQVEATGDGYTF
TGCGCCAGCAGCCAAGTGGAGGCCACCGGAGATGGCTACACCTTC
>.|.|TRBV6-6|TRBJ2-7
CASSYPGRTYEQYF
TGTGCCAGCAGTTACCCGGGCAGAACCTACGAGCAGTACTTC
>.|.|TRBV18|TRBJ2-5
CASSREYQETQYF
TGTGCCAGCTCACGAGAGTACCAAGAGACCCAGTACTTC
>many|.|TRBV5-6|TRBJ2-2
CASSGSNGELFF
TGTGCCAGCAGCGGAAGTAACGGGGAGCTGTTTTTT
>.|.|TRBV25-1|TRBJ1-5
CASSERGWHQPQHF
TGTGCCAGCAGCGAACGGGGCTGGCATCAGCCCCAGCATTTT
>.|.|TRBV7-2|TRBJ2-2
CARARGGAGGELFF
TGTGCTAGGGCACGTGGGGGGGCCGGCGGGGAGCTGTTTTTT
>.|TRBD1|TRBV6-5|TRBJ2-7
CASSPLTGPEQYF
TGTGCCAGCAGTCCTCTGACAGGGCCCGAGCAGTACTTC
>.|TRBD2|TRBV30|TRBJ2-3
CAWSFRTSADTQYF
TGTGCCTGGAGTTTCCGGACTAGCGCAGATACGCAGTATTTT